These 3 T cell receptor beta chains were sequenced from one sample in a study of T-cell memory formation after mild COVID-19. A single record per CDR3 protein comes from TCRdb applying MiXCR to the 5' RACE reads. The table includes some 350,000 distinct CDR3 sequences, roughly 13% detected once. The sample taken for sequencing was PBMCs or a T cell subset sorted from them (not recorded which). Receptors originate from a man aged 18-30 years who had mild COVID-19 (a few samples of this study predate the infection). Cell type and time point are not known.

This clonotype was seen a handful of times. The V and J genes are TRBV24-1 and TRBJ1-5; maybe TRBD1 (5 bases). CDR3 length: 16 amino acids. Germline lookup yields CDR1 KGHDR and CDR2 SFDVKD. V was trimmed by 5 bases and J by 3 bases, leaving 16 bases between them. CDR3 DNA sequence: TGTGCCACCAGTGCCGCGGGGGGAGGGAACAATCAGCCCCAGCATTTT. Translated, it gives CATSAAGGGNNQPQHF.

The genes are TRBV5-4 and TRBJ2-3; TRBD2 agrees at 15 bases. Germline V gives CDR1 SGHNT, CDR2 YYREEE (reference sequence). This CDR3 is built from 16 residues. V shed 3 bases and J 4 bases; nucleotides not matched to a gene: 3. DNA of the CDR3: TGTGCCAGCAGCTGGGGACTAGCGGGGGGCGCAGATACGCAGTATTTT. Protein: CASSWGLAGGADTQYF. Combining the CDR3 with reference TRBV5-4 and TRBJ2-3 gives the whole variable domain ETGVTQSPTHLIKTRGQQVTLRCSSQSGHNTVSWYQQALGQGPQFIFQYYREEENGRGNFPPRFSGLQFPNYSSELNVNALELDDSALYLCASSWGLAGGADTQYFGPGTRLTVL.

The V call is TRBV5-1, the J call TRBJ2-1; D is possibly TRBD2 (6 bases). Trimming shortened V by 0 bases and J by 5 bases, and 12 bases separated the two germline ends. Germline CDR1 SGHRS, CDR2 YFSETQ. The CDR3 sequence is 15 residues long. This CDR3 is CASSLDLGLHNEQFF. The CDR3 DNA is TGCGCCAGCAGCTTGGATCTCGGACTACACAATGAGCAGTTCTTC.